Below are 26 T cell receptor beta chains sequenced from a single sample in a study of blood T cell repertoires in COVID-19. Here immunoSEQ multiplex PCR was the method, and the copy in TCRdb shows in-frame clones only, minus some. This sample carries tens of thousands of clones, around 83% of them seen once, and the ten largest clones take around 5.6%. Sequenced sample: peripheral blood. The source is an older woman with acute or convalescent COVID-19.

This clone has a single count. CDR3 in amino acids: CATSDSTGGASSSYNSPLHF. The CDR3 bases are TGTGCCACCAGTGATTCCACAGGGGGTGCGAGTAGCTCCTATAATTCACCCCTCCACTTT. The chain joins TRBV24-1 to TRBJ1-6, with 8 bases lining up with TRBD1. The V and J ends lost 2 bases and 0 bases, in that order; junction bases with no gene match: 11. CDR3 length: 20 amino acids. The germline V gene has CDR1 KGHDR and CDR2 SFDVKD.

This clone has more than one count but fewer than ten. This chain links TRBV6-4 with TRBJ2-2; TRBD1 agrees at 8 bases. Germline-derived CDR1 and CDR2 are MRHNA and SNTAGT. J was trimmed by 5 bases and V by 3 bases; bases with no gene match: 2. This CDR3 has 14 residues. CDR3 protein: CASSEQGATGELFF. CDR3 in DNA: TGTGCCAGCAGTGAGCAGGGGGCGACCGGGGAGCTGTTTTTT.

The chain couples TRBV4-2 to TRBJ2-6, with D maybe TRBD1 (5 bases). CDR3 length: 16 amino acids. Trimming cost V 0 bases and J 0 bases, with 6 bases left between them. From germline, CDR1 is LGHNA and CDR2 YNFKEQ. CDR3 amino acids: CASSQEQVSGANVLTF. The CDR3, as DNA: TGTGCCAGCAGCCAAGAACAGGTCTCTGGGGCCAACGTCCTGACTTTC.

The chain has TRBV2 and TRBJ2-7, with a weak D call TRBD1 (5 bases). The V and J ends lost 3 bases and 5 bases respectively, with 14 bases between them. The CDR3 extends over 14 amino acids. Germline-derived CDR1 and CDR2 are SNHLY and FYNNEI. In nucleotides, the CDR3 is TGTGCCAGCAGTGATTTGGTGCAGGGCCACGAGCAGTACTTC. Translating gives CASSDLVQGHEQYF.

The J gene is TRBJ1-3, the V gene TRBV18, with D possibly TRBD1 on 6 matching bases. The CDR3 extends over 16 amino acids. The germline V gene has CDR1 KGHSH and CDR2 LQKENI. Between the trimmed V and J ends, which lost 4 bases and 0 bases, there was a span of 13 bases. The CDR3 loop reads CASSQSGTNSGNTIYF. The CDR3 DNA is TGTGCCAGCTCACAATCCGGGACAAACTCTGGAAACACCATATATTTT. The entire variable domain, with the rest obtained from reference TRBV18 and TRBJ1-3, is as follows: NAGVMQNPRHLVRRRGQEARLRCSPMKGHSHVYWYRQLPEEGLKFMVYLQKENIIDESGMPKERFSAEFPKEGPSILRIQQVVRGDSAAYFCASSQSGTNSGNTIYFGEGSWLTVV.

The chain has TRBV11-3 and TRBJ1-1, with no clear D. CDR1 SGHNT and CDR2 YENEEA come from the germline V gene. The length of the CDR3 is 13 residues. Between the trimmed V and J ends, which lost 3 bases and 5 bases, there was a span of 10 bases. In nucleotides, the CDR3 is TGTGCCAGCAGCTTCACGGGGTCAACTGAAGCTTTCTTT. Amino acids: CASSFTGSTEAFF.

The chain recombines TRBV9 with TRBJ1-3; D remains ambiguous. CDR1 is SGDLS, CDR2 YYNGEE, per germline. V was shortened by 3 bases and J by 0 bases, with 10 bases between the two germline ends. There are 15 residues in the CDR3. The CDR3 here is CASSDEGSSGNTIYF. CDR3 sequence (DNA): TGTGCCAGCAGCGACGAGGGCTCCTCTGGAAACACCATATATTTT. Complete variable domain (other parts from reference TRBV9 and TRBJ1-3): DSGVTQTPKHLITATGQRVTLRCSPRSGDLSVYWYQQSLDQGLQFLIQYYNGEERAKGNILERFSAQQFPDLHSELNLSSLELGDSALYFCASSDEGSSGNTIYFGEGSWLTVV.

V is TRBV5-1 and J is TRBJ1-2; 8 nucleotides align to TRBD1. The CDR3 runs to 15 residues. Germline V gene sequence: CDR1 SGHRS, CDR2 YFSETQ. V shed 2 bases and J 1 base; nucleotides not matched to a gene: 4. The CDR3 sequence is CASSFMTGDNYGYTF. The CDR3 DNA sequence: TGCGCCAGCAGCTTTATGACAGGGGATAACTATGGCTACACCTTC.

The chain carries TRBV19 and TRBJ1-3; 9 bases map to TRBD1. In germline, CDR1 is LNHDA, CDR2 SQIVND (reference sequence). V shed 3 bases and J 1 base; nucleotides not matched to a gene: 4. The CDR3 length is 16 residues. The CDR3 sequence is CASSMLDRGSGNTIYF. In nucleotides, the CDR3 is TGTGCCAGTAGTATGTTAGACAGGGGGTCTGGAAACACCATATATTTT.

This clone was counted between two and nine times. The rearrangement joins TRBV4-1 to TRBJ2-7; the match to TRBD1 covers 7 bases. The CDR3 spans 15 residues. CDR1 and CDR2 from the germline V gene are MGHRA and YSYEKL. Trimming at V came to 4 bases and at J to 0 bases, leaving 6 bases not matched to a gene. The CDR3 sequence is CASSPPGGYSYEQYF. The CDR3 DNA is TGCGCCAGCAGCCCCCCAGGGGGTTACTCCTACGAGCAGTACTTC.

The rearrangement uses TRBV5-1 and TRBJ1-1, with a weak D call TRBD1 (5 bases). Germline lookup yields CDR1 SGHRS and CDR2 YFSETQ. V lost 0 bases, J lost 4 bases, and 13 bases lay in between. This CDR3 is built from 15 residues. The CDR3 DNA follows: TGCGCCAGCAGCTTGGCGGCAGGGAAGGGCACTGAAGCTTTCTTT. Amino acid sequence: CASSLAAGKGTEAFF.

The V gene is TRBV5-4, the J gene TRBJ2-5, with TRBD2 identical over 11 bases. V was clipped by 4 bases and J by 5 bases; unmatched bases: 7. This CDR3 is built from 15 residues. The V gene's germline CDR1 is SGHNT and CDR2 YYREEE (reference sequence). The CDR3 here is CASSDIAGGRETQYF. The CDR3 region has the DNA TGTGCCAGCAGCGATATAGCGGGGGGGCGTGAGACCCAGTACTTC.

The genes are TRBV7-9 and TRBJ1-4; 7 bases line up with TRBD1. Looked up from germline, CDR1 is SEHNR and CDR2 is FQNEAQ (reference sequence). The CDR3 consists of 14 residues. With V trimmed by 5 bases and J by 5 bases, 5 bases remained unmatched. The CDR3 sequence: CASSAGTANEKLFF. For the CDR3, the DNA is TGTGCCAGCAGCGCCGGGACAGCGAATGAAAAACTGTTTTTT.

This sequence joins TRBV2 and TRBJ2-3; D is ambiguous. The CDR3 loop spans 14 amino acids. The V end lost 7 bases, the J end lost 0 bases, and 11 bases lay between the germline ends. Germline CDR1 and CDR2: SNHLY and FYNNEI. The CDR3 here is CASNMAESTDTQYF. As DNA, the CDR3 is TGTGCCAGCAATATGGCGGAGAGCACAGATACGCAGTATTTT.

The V call is TRBV9, the J call TRBJ1-2; D not resolved. CDR1 SGDLS and CDR2 YYNGEE come from the germline V gene. The CDR3 consists of 13 residues. V lost 1 base, J lost 7 bases, and 11 bases lay in between. The DNA of the CDR3 is TGTGCCAGCAGCGTATTCGGGGATTCTGGCTACACCTTC. It specifies CASSVFGDSGYTF.

This chain links TRBV13 with TRBJ2-1, with 9 bases lining up with TRBD1. This CDR3 comprises 13 residues. Trimming removed 5 bases from V and 7 bases from J; junction bases left unmatched: 3. Germline loops: CDR1 PRHDT, CDR2 FYEKMQ (reference sequence). The CDR3 DNA is TGTGCCAGCAGCCCGGGACAGGGAAATGAGCAGTTCTTC. This codes for CASSPGQGNEQFF.

The gene calls are TRBV5-1 and TRBJ2-7; 7 bases match TRBD1. Germline V gene lookup returns CDR1 SGHRS and CDR2 YFSETQ. Trimming removed 3 bases from V and 3 bases from J; junction bases left unmatched: 3. CDR3 length: 13 residues. CDR3 in DNA: TGCGCCAGCAGCTCTCAGGGGGACTACGAGCAGTACTTC. It specifies CASSSQGDYEQYF.

The J gene is TRBJ2-3, the V gene TRBV7-2; TRBD2 aligns across 11 bases. The CDR3 loop spans 15 amino acids. V was pared by 2 bases and J by 5 bases, with 3 bases of the junction left unmatched. Germline V gene data show CDR1 as SGHTA and CDR2 as FQGNSA. The CDR3, as DNA: TGTGCCAGCAGCTTAACTAGCGGGGGAGGAGATACGCAGTATTTT. Protein sequence: CASSLTSGGGDTQYF. The full variable domain, its missing parts supplied by reference TRBV7-2 and TRBJ2-3, is GAGVSQSPSNKVTEKGKDVELRCDPISGHTALYWYRQSLGQGLEFLIYFQGNSAPDKSGLPSDRFSAERTGGSVSTLTIQRTQQEDSAVYLCASSLTSGGGDTQYFGPGTRLTVL.

In DNA form, the CDR3 reads TGTGCCAGCAGCCCTGTCCCGGGACAGGGGAATGAAGGGATTAGACTGTTTTTT. The encoded protein is CASSPVPGQGNEGIRLFF. The chain links TRBV3-1 (or the pseudogene TRBV3-2) to TRBJ1-4; 10 bases are a match to TRBD1. The CDR3 loop spans 18 amino acids. CDR1 is LGHDT and CDR2 is YNNKEL in the germline V gene (reference sequence). V shed 4 bases, J shed 13 bases, and the junction held 21 bases outside the gene matches.

The chain employs TRBV10-3 and TRBJ2-2, with 12 bases lining up with TRBD1. The length of the CDR3 is 14 residues. J gave up 6 bases and V 11 bases, and 7 bases lay outside the gene matches. Germline V gives CDR1 ENHRY, CDR2 SYGVKD. The CDR3 spells CASRDRGRSGELFF. Here the CDR3 DNA reads TGTGCCTCCCGGGACAGGGGGCGATCCGGGGAGCTGTTTTTT.

The V and J genes are TRBV12-2 and TRBJ2-4; whether TRBD1, the table's D call, matches the DNA was not checked. TRBV12-2 is classified as a pseudogene. The CDR3 has 19 residues. This chain's CDR3 is CASRLKGDRRILAKNIQYF. The CDR3 DNA is TGTGCAAGTCGCTTAAAAGGGGACAGACGAATACTAGCCAAAAACATTCAGTACTTC.

The CDR3 coding sequence is TGCGCCAGCAGCTCGGGGCGGAGGGCTGTTGAAGCTTTCTTT. It yields the protein CASSSGRRAVEAFF. The V and J genes are TRBV5-1 and TRBJ1-1; TRBD1 might be the D (5 bases). Germline CDR1 SGHRS, CDR2 YFSETQ. Trimming cost V 3 bases and J 7 bases, with 16 bases left between them. CDR3 size: 14 residues.

The CDR3 is CASSKTQLNTEAFF. The CDR3 coding sequence is TGTGCCAGCTCAAAGACACAGCTTAACACTGAAGCTTTCTTT. The V gene is TRBV18, the J gene TRBJ1-1; D remains ambiguous. Trimming took off 5 bases at V and 2 bases at J, with 12 bases between the two ends. Germline V lookup: CDR1 KGHSH, CDR2 LQKENI. The CDR3 runs 14 residues. The full variable domain, its missing parts supplied by reference TRBV18 and TRBJ1-1, is NAGVMQNPRHLVRRRGQEARLRCSPMKGHSHVYWYRQLPEEGLKFMVYLQKENIIDESGMPKERFSAEFPKEGPSILRIQQVVRGDSAAYFCASSKTQLNTEAFFGQGTRLTVV.

The rearrangement uses TRBV6-5 and TRBJ1-6, with 8 bases lining up with TRBD1. This CDR3 has 14 amino acids. The V segment lost 6 bases and the J segment 15 bases; nucleotides outside the gene matches: 13. Germline V gene data show CDR1 as MNHEY and CDR2 as SVGAGI. The CDR3, as DNA: TGTGCCAGCAGAACGGGGACAGGAACCTTAGGCCTCCACTTT. Its protein product is CASRTGTGTLGLHF.

The rearrangement links TRBV7-9 to TRBJ1-2, with D maybe TRBD1 (6 bases). This CDR3 is 15 amino acids long. Germline CDR1 SEHNR, CDR2 FQNEAQ (reference sequence). V was clipped by 5 bases and J by 5 bases, with 18 bases between them. CDR3 sequence (DNA): TGTGCCAGCAGCGGCAACAGGGAAAATAGATATGGCTACACCTTC. Amino acid sequence: CASSGNRENRYGYTF.

This chain links TRBV7-9 with TRBJ2-1; 7 bases fit TRBD2. The CDR3 runs to 15 residues. V lost 1 base and J lost 8; bases outside the gene matches: 8. Germline V gene data show CDR1 as SEHNR and CDR2 as FQNEAQ (reference sequence). DNA of the CDR3: TGTGCCAGCAGCTTAGACGGGGGAGGGGTGGATGAGCAGTTCTTC. Translating gives CASSLDGGGVDEQFF.